Given below is one T cell receptor (beta chain) in context. This sample is drawn from a study of blood T cell repertoires in COVID-19. Study-level background: Acute and convalescent COVID-19 samples came from the United States, Italy and Spain. PBMCs, B-cell-depleted T cells, or T cells provided the cDNA or gDNA that made up the material.

V lost 1 base, J lost 1 base, and 8 bases stayed unmatched. The germline V gene has CDR1 SEHNR and CDR2 FQNEAQ (reference sequence). This CDR3 contains 17 residues. Original handling: Nucleated cell number was recorded as an estimate derived from reference gene primer amplification. The table came from immunoSEQ multiplex PCR; TCRdb's copy has only in-frame clones and leaves some out. The V and J calls and clone size are taken from that table; D and trimming were inferred from the DNA. Among 90,000 to 120,000 clones listed, 70% to 90% were seen once. The chain links TRBV7-9 to TRBJ1-1; 8 bases match TRBD1. Material: peripheral blood. This clonotype was sampled from a human donor in a cohort sampled during active COVID-19. Here the CDR3 reads CASSLDLGTGPNTEAFF. The CDR3 region has the DNA TGTGCCAGCAGCTTAGACCTGGGGACAGGACCGAACACTGAAGCTTTCTTT.